These T cell receptor beta chains were read from a single sample in a study of identifying expanded T cells in peripheral blood. Clones were sequenced by immunoSEQ multiplex PCR, and TCRdb holds only the in-frame ones, with some missing. This sample has around 100,000 clones, with 70% to 90% found just once. Sequencing used blood. The receptors shown here come from a person aged 18 to 70 in good health. Each CDR3 is given with its conserved first and last residue. The D gene is left open where the match is weak. Some rows mark clone size as missing; the rest say once, few, many or name a class of expanded clone.

v_call	j_call	clone_size	d_call	cdr3_aa	cdr3_nt
TRBV11-2	TRBJ1-2	few	.	CASSRNYGYTF	TGTGCCAGCAGCCGTAACTATGGCTACACCTTC
TRBV6-5	TRBJ2-7	.	.	CASSEHYEQYF	TGTGCCAGCAGTGAACACTACGAGCAGTACTTC
TRBV5-4	TRBJ1-2	.	.	CASSPGQGEASGYTF	TGTGCCAGCAGTCCCGGCCAGGGAGAGGCGAGTGGCTACACCTTC
TRBV7-8	TRBJ2-3	.	.	CASSPAGGTVRDTQYF	TGTGCCAGCAGCCCCGCCGGAGGGACCGTGAGGGATACGCAGTATTTT
TRBV19	TRBJ1-2	few	.	CASSLTVGGYTF	TGTGCCAGTAGTTTAACCGTGGGAGGCTACACCTTC
TRBV5-1	TRBJ2-5	.	TRBD2	CASRLASGELGTQYF	TGCGCCAGCAGGTTGGCTAGCGGGGAGTTGGGAACCCAGTACTTC
TRBV28	TRBJ2-1	.	TRBD1	CASSQFRDRVVDEQFF	TGTGCCAGCAGTCAGTTCCGGGACAGGGTCGTGGATGAGCAGTTCTTC
TRBV7-2	TRBJ2-5	.	TRBD2	CASSLRDYQGTQYF	TGTGCCAGCAGCTTGAGGGACTATCAGGGGACCCAGTACTTC
TRBV10-3	TRBJ2-1	once	TRBD1	CAISGGWTGGNNEQFF	TGTGCCATCTCCGGGGGATGGACAGGGGGGAACAATGAGCAGTTCTTC
TRBV19	TRBJ1-6	.	.	CASGGGHSPLHF	TGTGCCAGTGGGGGGGGACACTCACCCCTCCACTTT
TRBV29-1	TRBJ2-5	.	.	CSVDSDRQETQYF	TGCAGCGTTGACTCGGACAGACAAGAGACCCAGTACTTC
TRBV4-3	TRBJ2-1	.	TRBD1	CASSQSSGQGSTLSYNEQFF	TGCGCCAGCAGCCAGTCTTCTGGACAGGGCTCAACCCTCTCCTACAATGAGCAGTTCTTC
TRBV28	TRBJ2-4	.	.	CASSLRRMVAKNIQYF	TGTGCCAGCAGTTTGCGGAGGATGGTAGCCAAAAACATTCAGTACTTC
TRBV7-9	TRBJ2-1	.	.	CASSLGMAFGNEQFF	TGTGCCAGCAGCTTGGGGATGGCGTTTGGGAATGAGCAGTTCTTC
TRBV19	TRBJ2-5	.	.	CASSRTAQETQYF	TGTGCCAGTAGTCGGACAGCCCAAGAGACCCAGTACTTC
TRBV29-1	TRBJ2-1	.	TRBD1	CSAGGTGAGNEQFF	TGCAGCGCAGGAGGGACAGGTGCGGGCAATGAGCAGTTCTTC
TRBV2	TRBJ2-7	.	.	CASSPPAGVYEQYF	TGTGCCAGCAGTCCCCCGGCAGGGGTCTACGAGCAGTACTTC
TRBV18	TRBJ1-1	.	TRBD1	CASSRTDRAEAFF	TGTGCCAGCTCACGAACTGACAGGGCTGAAGCTTTCTTT
TRBV2	TRBJ2-7	.	TRBD1	CASSESGQDGRYF	TGTGCCAGCAGTGAGAGTGGACAGGACGGCAGGTACTTC
TRBV5-1	TRBJ2-1	.	TRBD1	CASSLVTGETEQFF	TGCGCCAGCAGCTTGGTGACAGGGGAGACTGAGCAGTTCTTC
TRBV28	TRBJ1-5	.	TRBD1	CASSSGQINQPQHF	TGTGCCAGCAGTTCGGGACAGATCAATCAGCCCCAGCATTTT
TRBV6-1	TRBJ1-1	.	.	CASSEEVWTVGLEAFF	TGTGCCAGCAGTGAAGAAGTGTGGACAGTCGGCCTTGAAGCTTTCTTT
TRBV6-1	TRBJ1-1	.	TRBD1	CASDRGGTEAFF	TGTGCCAGCGACAGGGGGGGCACTGAAGCTTTCTTT
TRBV7-9	TRBJ1-3	.	.	CASSTSAAGNTIYF	TGTGCCAGCAGCACAAGCGCCGCTGGAAACACCATATATTTT
TRBV5-1	TRBJ2-1	.	TRBD2	CASSLALAGVPLYNEQFF	TGCGCCAGCAGCTTGGCGTTAGCGGGGGTCCCTCTTTACAATGAGCAGTTCTTC
TRBV2	TRBJ2-5	.	TRBD2	CARIGGDQKTQYF	TGTGCCAGGATCGGGGGGGACCAGAAGACCCAGTACTTC
TRBV7-9	TRBJ2-7	.	.	CASTSAPGDEQYF	TGTGCCAGCACCTCGGCCCCAGGGGACGAGCAGTACTTC
TRBV6-1	TRBJ2-7	once	.	CASSETGPYEQYF	TGTGCCAGCAGTGAAACAGGGCCCTACGAGCAGTACTTC
TRBV7-9	TRBJ2-5	.	.	CASNTPPQETQYF	TGTGCCAGCAATACGCCCCCCCAAGAGACCCAGTACTTC
TRBV7-6	TRBJ2-1	.	TRBD2	CASSTEAGNEQFF	TGTGCCAGCAGCACCGAAGCGGGGAATGAGCAGTTCTTC
TRBV7-2	TRBJ2-7	.	TRBD1	CASSFGTGEVGYEQYF	TGTGCCAGCAGCTTCGGGACAGGGGAAGTAGGCTACGAGCAGTACTTC
TRBV28	TRBJ1-2	once	.	CASSFPGHPYGYTF	TGTGCCAGCAGTTTTCCCGGACACCCCTATGGCTACACCTTC
TRBV14	TRBJ2-5	.	.	CASSQGFAQQETQYF	TGTGCCAGCAGCCAAGGATTTGCGCAACAGGAGACCCAGTACTTC
TRBV18	TRBJ1-5	.	.	CASSPFSADSNQPQHF	TGTGCCAGCTCACCCTTCTCAGCGGATAGCAATCAGCCCCAGCATTTT
TRBV6-5	TRBJ2-7	many	TRBD1	CASSPGVDRGYEQYF	TGTGCCAGCAGCCCAGGCGTGGACAGGGGGTACGAGCAGTACTTC
TRBV7-2	TRBJ1-3	.	.	CASSPFIRGNTIYF	TGTGCCAGCAGCCCATTCATCCGTGGAAACACCATATATTTT
TRBV28	TRBJ1-2	.	.	CASSLEGGGGGYTF	TGTGCCAGCAGTTTAGAAGGGGGGGGTGGTGGCTACACCTTC
TRBV27	TRBJ2-2	.	TRBD2	CASSLSLAGALNTGELFF	TGTGCCAGCAGTTTATCGCTAGCGGGGGCCCTGAACACCGGGGAGCTGTTTTTT
TRBV5-1	TRBJ2-7	few	.	CASSLGGYEQYF	TGCGCCAGCAGCTTGGGGGGTTACGAGCAGTACTTC
TRBV5-5	TRBJ2-7	.	.	CASSLGPSLMTYEQYF	TGTGCCAGCAGCTTGGGCCCCTCGTTGATGACCTACGAGCAGTACTTC
TRBV6-6	TRBJ1-5	.	TRBD1	CASSSTGVSNQPQHF	TGTGCCAGCAGTTCGACAGGGGTTAGCAATCAGCCCCAGCATTTT
TRBV4-1	TRBJ1-2	.	.	CASSQDLFGLSRGSAGYTF	TGCGCCAGCAGCCAAGACTTGTTCGGGTTAAGCAGGGGAAGCGCTGGCTACACCTTC
TRBV4-3	TRBJ2-1	.	TRBD1	CASSRNSQGAYNEQFF	TGCGCCAGCAGCCGCAATAGCCAGGGGGCGTACAATGAGCAGTTCTTC
TRBV5-1	TRBJ2-7	.	TRBD2	CASSLATSGYEQYF	TGCGCCAGCAGCTTGGCAACTAGCGGCTACGAGCAGTACTTC
TRBV5-5	TRBJ1-1	.	.	CASSKSPNTEAFF	TGTGCCAGCAGTAAAAGTCCGAACACTGAAGCTTTCTTT
TRBV4-3	TRBJ2-3	.	TRBD1	CASSQDAAGGGSGTQYF	TGCGCCAGCAGCCAAGATGCGGCAGGGGGTGGATCGGGAACGCAGTATTTT
TRBV5-1	TRBJ1-4	few	.	CASRSQGRGTNEKLFF	TGCGCCAGCAGATCCCAGGGGCGCGGGACTAATGAAAAACTGTTTTTT
TRBV7-2	TRBJ1-1	.	TRBD1	CASSLATTGTEAFF	TGTGCCAGCAGCTTAGCGACGACAGGGACTGAAGCTTTCTTT
TRBV7-9	TRBJ1-3	.	.	CASSFPESSGNTIYF	TGTGCCAGCAGCTTTCCGGAGAGCTCTGGAAACACCATATATTTT